Described below is a single TCR beta chain sequence and its context. The antigen remains undetermined. The protocol was immunoSEQ multiplex PCR, while the TCRdb copy is restricted to in-frame clones and leaves out a portion. The sample holds over 70,000 clones, more than 75% seen once. This sample was taken from a study of T cells in localized non-small cell lung cancer. Study-level results: Adjacent uninvolved lung tissue had the highest T cell clonality, exceeding tumor.

Trimming pared 4 bases from V and 8 bases from J, leaving 14 bases between. This CDR3 region has 13 residues. The germline CDR1 and CDR2 sequences are KGHSH and LQKENI. The chain couples TRBV18 to TRBJ1-2; D might be TRBD1 (6 bases). The sample in question was PBMCs, obtained before any cancer treatment. The clonotype was recovered from a woman between 35 and 75 years old with stage II squamous cell lung carcinoma. The CDR3, as DNA: TGTGCCAGCTCACTGGACAGCGTGTTGGGCTACACCTTC. Protein sequence: CASSLDSVLGYTF.